These T cell receptor beta chains were read from a single sample in a study of Graves' ophthalmopathy and Graves' hyperthyroidism. A single record per CDR3 protein comes from TCRdb applying MiXCR to the multiplex PCR reads. The profile shows hundreds of thousands of distinct CDR3 sequences, around a fifth of them singletons. Sequencing input: peripheral blood. The receptors originated from a woman aged 18-29 years with stable Graves' hyperthyroidism. The CDR3 runs from the conserved cysteine through the conserved F or W. D genes are given only for firm matches. Where a row states a size, it is once, few, many or the class of an expanded clone; other rows omit it.

d_gene: .; v_gene: TRBV28; abundance: .; j_gene: TRBJ2-7; CDR3aa: CASSRRHYEQYF; CDR3nt: TGTGCCAGCAGTAGACGCCACTACGAGCAGTACTTC
d_gene: .; v_gene: TRBV5-1; abundance: many; j_gene: TRBJ2-5; CDR3aa: CASSLAVAQETQYF; CDR3nt: TGCGCCAGCAGCTTGGCCGTCGCCCAAGAGACCCAGTACTTC
d_gene: TRBD1; v_gene: TRBV29-1; abundance: many; j_gene: TRBJ2-7; CDR3aa: CSVTGQGSSYEQYF; CDR3nt: TGCAGCGTCACGGGACAGGGGAGCTCCTACGAGCAGTACTTC
d_gene: .; v_gene: TRBV14; abundance: .; j_gene: TRBJ2-7; CDR3aa: CASSLLPRDKMDEQYF; CDR3nt: TGTGCCAGCAGCCTACTACCCCGGGACAAAATGGACGAGCAGTACTTC
d_gene: TRBD1; v_gene: TRBV5-1; abundance: many; j_gene: TRBJ2-6; CDR3aa: CASRAGQGSGANVLTF; CDR3nt: TGCGCCAGTCGTGCGGGACAGGGATCGGGGGCCAACGTCCTGACTTTC
d_gene: .; v_gene: TRBV30; abundance: many; j_gene: TRBJ1-1; CDR3aa: CAWSFGPGQEAEAFF; CDR3nt: TGTGCCTGGAGTTTCGGACCAGGCCAGGAGGCTGAAGCTTTCTTT
d_gene: .; v_gene: TRBV6-5; abundance: many; j_gene: TRBJ2-7; CDR3aa: CASSPPGGQYF; CDR3nt: TGTGCCAGCAGTCCCCCCGGGGGGCAGTACTTC
d_gene: .; v_gene: TRBV5-5; abundance: .; j_gene: TRBJ1-1; CDR3aa: CASNLIPGKNTEAFF; CDR3nt: TGTGCCAGCAATCTAATCCCCGGGAAAAACACTGAAGCTTTCTTT
d_gene: .; v_gene: TRBV2; abundance: many; j_gene: TRBJ2-7; CDR3aa: CASSLAEVFEQYF; CDR3nt: TGTGCCAGCAGTTTAGCGGAGGTCTTCGAGCAGTACTTC
d_gene: TRBD1; v_gene: TRBV24-1; abundance: many; j_gene: TRBJ2-5; CDR3aa: CATSDPRGPGETQYF; CDR3nt: TGTGCCACCAGTGATCCTAGGGGGCCAGGGGAGACCCAGTACTTC
d_gene: .; v_gene: TRBV12-5; abundance: many; j_gene: TRBJ2-7; CDR3aa: CASGLRGEQYF; CDR3nt: TGTGCTAGTGGTTTGAGGGGTGAGCAGTACTTC
d_gene: TRBD1; v_gene: TRBV12-3/TRBV12-4; abundance: .; j_gene: TRBJ2-7; CDR3aa: CASSPRQGLVEQYF; CDR3nt: TGTGCCAGCAGTCCACGACAGGGTTTGGTCGAGCAGTACTTC
d_gene: TRBD1; v_gene: TRBV28; abundance: many; j_gene: TRBJ2-7; CDR3aa: CASSSIATGVNEQYF; CDR3nt: TGTGCCAGCAGTTCGATTGCAACAGGGGTGAACGAGCAGTACTTC
d_gene: .; v_gene: TRBV30; abundance: many; j_gene: TRBJ1-1; CDR3aa: CAWSDSDLGIVTEAFF; CDR3nt: TGTGCCTGGAGTGACTCAGATCTCGGGATTGTTACTGAAGCTTTCTTT
d_gene: .; v_gene: TRBV20-1; abundance: few; j_gene: TRBJ2-1; CDR3aa: CSAADWGNEQFF; CDR3nt: TGCAGTGCTGCTGACTGGGGCAATGAGCAGTTCTTC
d_gene: .; v_gene: TRBV6-1; abundance: many; j_gene: TRBJ1-1; CDR3aa: CASRPTGDTEAFF; CDR3nt: TGTGCCAGCAGACCAACAGGTGACACTGAAGCTTTCTTT
d_gene: TRBD2; v_gene: TRBV28; abundance: many; j_gene: TRBJ2-5; CDR3aa: CASNFLTSGQETQYF; CDR3nt: TGTGCCAGCAACTTCTTGACTAGCGGACAAGAGACCCAGTACTTC
d_gene: .; v_gene: TRBV20-1; abundance: many; j_gene: TRBJ2-7; CDR3aa: CSARRGGSYEQYF; CDR3nt: TGCAGTGCCCGCCGAGGAGGCTCCTACGAGCAGTACTTC
d_gene: .; v_gene: TRBV29-1; abundance: .; j_gene: TRBJ2-7; CDR3aa: CSVEGDGRSYEQYF; CDR3nt: TGCAGCGTTGAAGGGGACGGTCGCTCCTACGAGCAGTACTTC
d_gene: TRBD2; v_gene: TRBV20-1; abundance: many; j_gene: TRBJ2-5; CDR3aa: CSASSGYQETQYF; CDR3nt: TGCAGTGCCTCTAGCGGGTACCAAGAGACCCAGTACTTC
d_gene: TRBD1; v_gene: TRBV7-3; abundance: once; j_gene: TRBJ2-7; CDR3aa: CASSYRDRGRYEQYF; CDR3nt: TGTGCCAGCAGTTACCGGGACAGGGGTCGATACGAGCAGTACTTC
d_gene: .; v_gene: TRBV12-3/TRBV12-4; abundance: many; j_gene: TRBJ2-2; CDR3aa: CASSLTREGELFF; CDR3nt: TGTGCCAGCAGTCTTACTAGGGAGGGGGAGCTGTTTTTT
d_gene: TRBD2; v_gene: TRBV28; abundance: many; j_gene: TRBJ2-7; CDR3aa: CASSEIAGPTYEQYF; CDR3nt: TGTGCCAGCAGCGAAATAGCGGGCCCAACCTACGAGCAGTACTTC
d_gene: TRBD1; v_gene: TRBV13; abundance: few; j_gene: TRBJ1-2; CDR3aa: CASSLGPRTGDYGYTF; CDR3nt: TGTGCCAGCAGCTTAGGTCCCCGGACAGGGGACTATGGCTACACCTTC
d_gene: TRBD1; v_gene: TRBV27; abundance: many; j_gene: TRBJ1-2; CDR3aa: CASRIQGAVDYGYTF; CDR3nt: TGTGCCAGCAGGATACAGGGGGCTGTCGACTATGGCTACACCTTC
d_gene: .; v_gene: TRBV30; abundance: many; j_gene: TRBJ1-1; CDR3aa: CAWIPDSTNTEAFF; CDR3nt: TGTGCCTGGATACCGGACAGTACTAACACTGAAGCTTTCTTT
d_gene: .; v_gene: TRBV2; abundance: many; j_gene: TRBJ2-5; CDR3aa: CASSDRGGQETQYF; CDR3nt: TGTGCCAGCAGTGACAGGGGAGGACAAGAGACCCAGTACTTC
d_gene: .; v_gene: TRBV30; abundance: few; j_gene: TRBJ2-5; CDR3aa: CAWSVESFGETQYF; CDR3nt: TGTGCCTGGAGTGTAGAGTCTTTCGGAGAGACCCAGTACTTC
d_gene: .; v_gene: TRBV28; abundance: .; j_gene: TRBJ2-5; CDR3aa: CASSPRTDMDEETQYF; CDR3nt: TGTGCCAGCAGTCCCCGGACAGACATGGATGAAGAGACCCAGTACTTC
d_gene: TRBD2; v_gene: TRBV5-1; abundance: .; j_gene: TRBJ2-2; CDR3aa: CASSPLAGEVGTGELFF; CDR3nt: TGCGCCAGCAGCCCCCTGGCGGGAGAGGTGGGCACCGGGGAGCTGTTTTTT
d_gene: TRBD2; v_gene: TRBV4-2; abundance: many; j_gene: TRBJ2-2; CDR3aa: CASSKGTGGGTGELFF; CDR3nt: TGTGCCAGCAGCAAAGGGACGGGAGGCGGGACCGGGGAGCTGTTTTTT
d_gene: .; v_gene: TRBV6-1; abundance: many; j_gene: TRBJ2-7; CDR3aa: CASSRDSIYEQYF; CDR3nt: TGTGCCAGCAGCCGGGATTCCATTTACGAGCAGTACTTC
d_gene: .; v_gene: TRBV19; abundance: .; j_gene: TRBJ1-1; CDR3aa: CASSTSGFRDTEAFF; CDR3nt: TGTGCCAGTAGTACCTCAGGGTTTCGGGACACTGAAGCTTTCTTT
d_gene: TRBD2; v_gene: TRBV6-1; abundance: many; j_gene: TRBJ2-2; CDR3aa: CASSWEREGSGELFF; CDR3nt: TGTGCCAGCAGCTGGGAGCGGGAGGGCTCCGGGGAGCTGTTTTTT
d_gene: .; v_gene: TRBV4-1; abundance: .; j_gene: TRBJ2-7; CDR3aa: CASSRQIESYEQYF; CDR3nt: TGCGCCAGCAGCCGCCAGATAGAGTCCTACGAGCAGTACTTC
d_gene: .; v_gene: TRBV3-1; abundance: many; j_gene: TRBJ1-5; CDR3aa: CASSQDTVNQPQHF; CDR3nt: TGTGCCAGCAGCCAAGATACGGTAAATCAGCCCCAGCATTTT
d_gene: .; v_gene: TRBV15; abundance: many; j_gene: TRBJ2-7; CDR3aa: CATSRSVSYEQYF; CDR3nt: TGTGCCACCAGCAGATCAGTCTCCTACGAGCAGTACTTC
d_gene: .; v_gene: TRBV11-3; abundance: .; j_gene: TRBJ2-7; CDR3aa: CASSPRWGSGDEQYF; CDR3nt: TGTGCCAGCAGCCCGAGGTGGGGTAGCGGAGACGAGCAGTACTTC
d_gene: .; v_gene: TRBV30; abundance: many; j_gene: TRBJ1-1; CDR3aa: CAWSAGRGTEAFF; CDR3nt: TGTGCCTGGAGTGCCGGCAGGGGAACTGAAGCTTTCTTT
d_gene: TRBD1; v_gene: TRBV4-1; abundance: few; j_gene: TRBJ2-7; CDR3aa: CASSPILRTGDYEQYF; CDR3nt: TGCGCCAGCAGCCCCATCTTAAGGACAGGCGACTACGAGCAGTACTTC
d_gene: .; v_gene: TRBV28; abundance: many; j_gene: TRBJ1-2; CDR3aa: CASSQTLGYTF; CDR3nt: TGTGCCAGCAGCCAAACGCTAGGCTACACCTTC
d_gene: .; v_gene: TRBV30; abundance: .; j_gene: TRBJ1-5; CDR3aa: CAWSEPAGWNNQPQHF; CDR3nt: TGTGCCTGGAGCGAGCCAGCGGGGTGGAACAATCAGCCCCAGCATTTT
d_gene: .; v_gene: TRBV6-5; abundance: many; j_gene: TRBJ2-5; CDR3aa: CASSLRSGGWTQYF; CDR3nt: TGTGCCAGCAGCCTTAGGAGTGGCGGGTGGACCCAGTACTTC
d_gene: .; v_gene: TRBV6-1; abundance: .; j_gene: TRBJ1-5; CDR3aa: CASRAGPRNQPQHF; CDR3nt: TGTGCCAGCAGGGCAGGGCCGCGCAATCAGCCCCAGCATTTT
d_gene: .; v_gene: TRBV5-1; abundance: many; j_gene: TRBJ2-7; CDR3aa: CASSLSQGGYEQYF; CDR3nt: TGCGCCAGCAGCTTATCACAGGGCGGCTACGAGCAGTACTTC
d_gene: .; v_gene: TRBV11-2; abundance: many; j_gene: TRBJ2-7; CDR3aa: CASETSYEQYF; CDR3nt: TGTGCCAGCGAGACCAGCTACGAGCAGTACTTC
d_gene: .; v_gene: TRBV12-3/TRBV12-4; abundance: many; j_gene: TRBJ2-7; CDR3aa: CASSSANRAYEQYF; CDR3nt: TGTGCCAGCAGTTCAGCCAATCGAGCCTACGAGCAGTACTTC
d_gene: .; v_gene: TRBV9; abundance: many; j_gene: TRBJ2-7; CDR3aa: CASSPLGGIHEQYF; CDR3nt: TGTGCCAGCAGCCCACTTGGAGGGATCCACGAGCAGTACTTC
d_gene: TRBD2; v_gene: TRBV5-1; abundance: .; j_gene: TRBJ2-5; CDR3aa: CASSGGLASNQETQYF; CDR3nt: TGCGCCAGCAGCGGGGGACTAGCGAGCAACCAAGAGACCCAGTACTTC
d_gene: .; v_gene: TRBV9; abundance: many; j_gene: TRBJ2-2; CDR3aa: CASSVEGPTLDTGELFF; CDR3nt: TGTGCCAGCAGCGTGGAGGGGCCCACACTCGACACCGGGGAGCTGTTTTTT
d_gene: TRBD2; v_gene: TRBV6-1; abundance: .; j_gene: TRBJ2-2; CDR3aa: CASRALSAGGIGELFF; CDR3nt: TGTGCCAGCAGAGCCCTCTCGGCGGGAGGCATCGGGGAGCTGTTTTTT
d_gene: TRBD2; v_gene: TRBV20-1; abundance: many; j_gene: TRBJ2-7; CDR3aa: CSATGLRIYEQYF; CDR3nt: TGCAGTGCCACGGGACTAAGAATCTACGAGCAGTACTTC
d_gene: .; v_gene: TRBV7-8; abundance: many; j_gene: TRBJ2-7; CDR3aa: CASSLALSGLAHEQYF; CDR3nt: TGTGCCAGCAGCTTAGCGCTAAGTGGGCTAGCTCACGAGCAGTACTTC